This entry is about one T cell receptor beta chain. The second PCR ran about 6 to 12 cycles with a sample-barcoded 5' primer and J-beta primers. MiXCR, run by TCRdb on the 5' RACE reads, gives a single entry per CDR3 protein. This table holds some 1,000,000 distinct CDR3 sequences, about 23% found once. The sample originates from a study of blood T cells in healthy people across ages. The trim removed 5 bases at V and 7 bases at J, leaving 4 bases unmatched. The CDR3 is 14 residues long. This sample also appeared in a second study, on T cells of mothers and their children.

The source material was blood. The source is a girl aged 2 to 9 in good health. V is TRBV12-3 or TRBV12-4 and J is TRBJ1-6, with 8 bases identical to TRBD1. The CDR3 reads CASSLRDRNSPLHF. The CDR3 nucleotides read TGTGCCAGCAGTCTCCGGGACAGGAATTCACCCCTCCACTTT.